Listed here is a single T cell receptor (beta chain). Only in-frame clones appear in the TCRdb table, and some are missing; sequencing was by immunoSEQ multiplex PCR. Here the sample spans about 150,000 clones, about 88% being singletons. This sample was taken from a study of blood T cell repertoires in COVID-19. In germline, CDR1 is MNHEY, CDR2 SVGAGI. Trimming pared 6 bases from V and 5 bases from J, leaving 10 bases between. The CDR3 is 12 amino acids. The chain is built from TRBV6-5 and TRBJ1-1; D call uncertain. Sequences were obtained from peripheral blood. The clonotype originates from a woman between 55 and 75 years old with COVID-19, enrolled during active disease. In DNA, the CDR3 is TGTGCCAGCAGCTCAGCGGGAACTGAAGCTTTCTTT. Its protein is CASSSAGTEAFF.